One and the same sample provided the 9 T cell receptor beta chains below, sequenced in a study of blood T cell repertoires in COVID-19. Assay: immunoSEQ multiplex PCR; the TCRdb copy retains only in-frame clones and omits some. The sample has roughly 110,000 clones; 76% are singletons. Specimen: peripheral blood. These receptor sequences come from a man older than 75 with COVID-19, enrolled during active disease.

V and J are TRBV28 and TRBJ1-1, with unresolved D. Trimming cost V 8 bases and J 0 bases, with 10 bases left between them. CDR3 length equals 13 residues. Germline V CDR1 and CDR2: MDHEN, SYDVKM. Here the CDR3 reads CASLLSLNTEAFF. In DNA, the CDR3 is TGTGCCAGCCTACTTTCTCTGAACACTGAAGCTTTCTTT.

The chain combines TRBV5-4 with TRBJ2-3, with 10 bases aligning to TRBD2. The CDR3 has 16 amino acids. The V and J ends lost 3 bases and 0 bases, in that order; junction bases with no gene match: 4. Germline V gene data show CDR1 as SGHNT and CDR2 as YYREEE (reference sequence). As DNA, the CDR3 is TGTGCCAGCAGCTGGACTAGCGGAGAAAGCACAGATACGCAGTATTTT. Its translation is CASSWTSGESTDTQYF.

The chain is built from TRBV7-9 and TRBJ2-1; tentative D call: TRBD2 (6 bases). Germline V CDR1 and CDR2: SEHNR, FQNEAQ (reference sequence). V was cut by 4 bases and J by 9 bases, with 19 bases left in between. This CDR3 comprises 15 residues. CDR3 amino acids: CASSYLAIKEGEQFF. The CDR3 DNA follows: TGTGCCAGCAGCTATCTAGCGATTAAGGAGGGTGAGCAGTTCTTC.

The CDR3 DNA sequence: TGTGCCAGCAGCTCGCCAGGGAACACTGAAGCTTTCTTT. It translates to CASSSPGNTEAFF. The chain couples TRBV13 to TRBJ1-1, with no clear D. Germline V gene lookup returns CDR1 PRHDT and CDR2 FYEKMQ (reference sequence). Between the trimmed V and J ends, which lost 4 bases and 1 base, there was a span of 7 bases. The CDR3 loop spans 13 amino acids. Complete variable domain (other parts from reference TRBV13 and TRBJ1-1): AAGVIQSPRHLIKEKRETATLKCYPIPRHDTVYWYQQGPGQDPQFLISFYEKMQSDKGSIPDRFSAQQFSDYHSELNMSSLELGDSALYFCASSSPGNTEAFFGQGTRLTVV.

V is TRBV5-1 and J is TRBJ1-1; TRBD1 agrees at 7 bases. Unmatched junction bases numbered 8, after V lost 3 bases and J lost 6 bases. Germline V gene data show CDR1 as SGHRS and CDR2 as YFSETQ. The CDR3 length is 14 residues. The DNA of the CDR3 is TGCGCCAGCAGCTCGCAGGGGGGAACAGCTGAAGCTTTCTTT. Its protein is CASSSQGGTAEAFF.

The V call is TRBV24-1, the J call TRBJ1-5; possible D gene TRBD1, 5 bases. Deletions cut 9 bases from V and 1 base from J, with 9 bases between. The CDR3 runs to 13 residues. The germline gives CDR1 KGHDR, CDR2 SFDVKD. CDR3: CATDGGSNQPQHF. The DNA of the CDR3 is TGTGCCACCGACGGGGGAAGCAATCAGCCCCAGCATTTT.

The J gene is TRBJ2-7, the V gene TRBV5-1; the match to TRBD1 covers 12 bases. V trimming: 5 bases; J trimming: 5 bases; junction bases outside the gene matches: 5. Per the germline V gene, CDR1 is SGHRS and CDR2 is YFSETQ. This CDR3 contains 14 residues. The CDR3 nucleotides read TGCGCCAGCAGGCCCGGGACAGGGGGCAACGAGCAGTACTTC. This translates into CASRPGTGGNEQYF.

This chain links TRBV28 with TRBJ2-1; D is ambiguous. V lost 10 bases and J 0 bases, leaving 16 bases between the germline ends. This CDR3 has 15 amino acids. CDR1 and CDR2 from the germline V gene are MDHEN and SYDVKM. DNA for the CDR3: TGTGCCACCTACCCTTTTGATAACTCCTACAATGAGCAGTTCTTC. Protein product: CATYPFDNSYNEQFF.

This chain connects TRBV27 to TRBJ1-6; D gene unclear. The CDR3 length is 15 residues. V lost 1 base to trimming and J lost 10 bases, with 14 bases between them. Germline CDR1 is MNHEY and CDR2 is SMNVEV (reference sequence). The CDR3 loop reads CASSLLGLPDSPLHF. CDR3 DNA: TGTGCCAGCAGTTTATTGGGCCTCCCTGACTCACCCCTCCACTTT.